A single sample is the source of the 6 T cell receptor beta chains below, sequenced in a study of cytomegalovirus exposure and HLA in healthy donors. Researchers ran the PCR with 60 Vbeta and 13 Jbeta primers. Profiled with immunoSEQ multiplex PCR; TCRdb holds only in-frame clones, not every one. The data hold fewer than 110,000 clones, with roughly 70% observed a single time. Sequencing was done on a sample of PBMCs. These receptors were taken from a man between 50 and 59 years old in good health and CMV-seronegative.

This clone was found a few times. The rearrangement links TRBV7-2 to TRBJ2-4; 10 bases fit TRBD2. Germline assignment: CDR1 SGHTA and CDR2 FQGNSA. V lost 1 base to trimming and J lost 1 base; unmatched junction nucleotides: 10. The CDR3 sequence is 19 residues long. The DNA of the CDR3 is TGTGCCAGCAGCTTAGTTGTGCAGCGGGAGGGCCGGGCCAAAAACATTCAGTACTTC. Translation gives CASSLVVQREGRAKNIQYF. The variable domain in full, completed from reference TRBV7-2 and TRBJ2-4, reads GAGVSQSPSNKVTEKGKDVELRCDPISGHTALYWYRQSLGQGLEFLIYFQGNSAPDKSGLPSDRFSAERTGGSVSTLTIQRTQQEDSAVYLCASSLVVQREGRAKNIQYFGAGTRLSVL.

V is TRBV2 and J is TRBJ2-3; TRBD2 matches at 10 bases. Germline assignment: CDR1 SNHLY and CDR2 FYNNEI. The CDR3 runs 16 residues. V shed 4 bases and J 8 bases; nucleotides not matched to a gene: 12. The CDR3 is CASSGDSGTSALTQYF. The CDR3, as DNA: TGTGCCAGCAGTGGAGATTCCGGGACTAGCGCTCTTACGCAGTATTTT.

V is TRBV6-6 and J is TRBJ1-3, with D unclear. V was pared by 7 bases and J by 0 bases, with 13 bases between. Germline CDR1 MNHNY, CDR2 SVGAGI (reference sequence). The CDR3 consists of 15 residues. The DNA of the CDR3 is TGTGCCAGCACCCCCCGTACCAGCTCTGGAAACACCATATATTTT. As protein: CASTPRTSSGNTIYF.

Turning to this clone: This specimen includes other DNA sequences encoding the same CDR3. The chain employs TRBV28 and TRBJ1-1, with D tentatively TRBD1 (5 bases). Germline V lookup: CDR1 MDHEN, CDR2 SYDVKM. This CDR3 is built from 14 residues. Deletions cut 6 bases from V and 4 bases from J, with 15 bases between. The CDR3 DNA follows: TGTGCCAGCAGCATGGGGCACAAATCCACTGAAGCTTTCTTT. It codes for CASSMGHKSTEAFF.

This clone has only a few counts. The gene calls are TRBV28 and TRBJ1-1, with D uncertain. The germline V gene has CDR1 MDHEN and CDR2 SYDVKM. V lost 7 bases to trimming and J lost 2 bases, with 14 bases between them. The CDR3 contains 14 residues. Written as DNA, the CDR3 is TGTGCCAGCACCCCCGCGAGCCCAAACACTGAAGCTTTCTTT. It translates to CASTPASPNTEAFF.

The chain uses TRBV11-2 and TRBJ2-7, with a possible D match to TRBD2 (6 bases). Trimming pared 6 bases from V and 3 bases from J, leaving 21 bases between. This CDR3 spans 16 amino acids. Per the germline V gene, CDR1 is SGHAT and CDR2 is FQNNGV. Written as DNA, the CDR3 is TGTGCCAGCAGACCCCCGGGAGTAGGGATGAGCTACGAGCAGTACTTC. Translating gives CASRPPGVGMSYEQYF.